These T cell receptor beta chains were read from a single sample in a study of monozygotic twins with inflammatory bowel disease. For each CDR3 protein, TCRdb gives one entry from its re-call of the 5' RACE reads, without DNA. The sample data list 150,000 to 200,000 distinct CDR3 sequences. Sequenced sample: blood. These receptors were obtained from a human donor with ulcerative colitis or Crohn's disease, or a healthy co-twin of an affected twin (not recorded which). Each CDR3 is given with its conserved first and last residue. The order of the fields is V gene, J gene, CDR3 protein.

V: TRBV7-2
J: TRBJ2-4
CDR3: CASSLARLAGGLAKNIQYF

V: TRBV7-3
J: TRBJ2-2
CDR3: CASSSTGWTGELFF

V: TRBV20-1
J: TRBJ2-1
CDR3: CSAGRDGTSYNEQFF

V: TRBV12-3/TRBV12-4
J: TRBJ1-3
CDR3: CASSLLASSIGGNTIYF

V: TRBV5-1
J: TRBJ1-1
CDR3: CASSLEQFTEAFF

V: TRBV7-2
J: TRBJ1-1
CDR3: CASTRLGVPAEAFF

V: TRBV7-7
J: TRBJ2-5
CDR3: CASSLGVRETQYF

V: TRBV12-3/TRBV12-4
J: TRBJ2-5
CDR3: CASSLGPEVVETQYF

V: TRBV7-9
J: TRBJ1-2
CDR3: CASSLALDGYTF

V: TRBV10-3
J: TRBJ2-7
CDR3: CAIREAGDNYEQYF

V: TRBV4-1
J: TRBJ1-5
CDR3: CASSQTPGTGGPNQPQHF

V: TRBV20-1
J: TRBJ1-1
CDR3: CSAARRGAWGTEAFF

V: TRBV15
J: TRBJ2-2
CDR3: CATSILVPPAGELFF

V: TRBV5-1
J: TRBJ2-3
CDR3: CASREARAATDTQYF

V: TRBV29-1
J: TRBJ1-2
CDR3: CSVEYTLGGYTF

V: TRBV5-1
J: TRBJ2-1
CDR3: CASRDRGDSYNEQFF

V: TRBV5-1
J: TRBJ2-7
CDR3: CASSLGRHSYEQYF

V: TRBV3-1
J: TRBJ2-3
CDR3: CASSQAYWRGGTDTQYF

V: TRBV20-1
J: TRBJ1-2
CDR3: CSARYGGDYGYTF

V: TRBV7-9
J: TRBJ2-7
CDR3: CASSEGTGEQYF

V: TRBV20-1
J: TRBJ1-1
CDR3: CSALVYRGRTAAFF

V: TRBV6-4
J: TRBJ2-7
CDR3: CASSDSNSLHSYEQYF

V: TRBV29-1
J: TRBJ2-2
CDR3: CSGVRGGTGELFF

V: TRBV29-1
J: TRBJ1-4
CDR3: CSVGDREKLFF